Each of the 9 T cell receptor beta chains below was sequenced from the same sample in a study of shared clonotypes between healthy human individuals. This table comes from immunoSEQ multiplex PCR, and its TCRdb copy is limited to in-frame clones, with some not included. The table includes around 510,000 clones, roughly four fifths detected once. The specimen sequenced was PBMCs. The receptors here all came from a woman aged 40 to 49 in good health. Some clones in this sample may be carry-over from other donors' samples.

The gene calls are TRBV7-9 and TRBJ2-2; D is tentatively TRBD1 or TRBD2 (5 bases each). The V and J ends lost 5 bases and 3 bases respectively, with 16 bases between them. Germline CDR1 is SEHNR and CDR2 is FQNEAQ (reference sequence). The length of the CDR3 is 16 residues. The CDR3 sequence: CASSARDGPDTGELFF. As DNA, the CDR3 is TGTGCCAGCAGCGCCAGGGACGGCCCTGACACCGGGGAGCTGTTTTTT.

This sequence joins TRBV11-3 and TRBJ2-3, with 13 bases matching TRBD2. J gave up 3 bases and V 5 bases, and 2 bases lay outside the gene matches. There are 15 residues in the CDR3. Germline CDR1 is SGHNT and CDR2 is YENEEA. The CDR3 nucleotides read TGTGCCAGCAGCGCACTAGCGGGAGGGACAGATACGCAGTATTTT. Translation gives CASSALAGGTDTQYF.

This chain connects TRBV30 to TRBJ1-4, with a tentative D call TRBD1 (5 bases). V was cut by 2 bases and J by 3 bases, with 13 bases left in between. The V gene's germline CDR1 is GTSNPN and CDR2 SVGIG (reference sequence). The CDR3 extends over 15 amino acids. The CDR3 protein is CAWSLTRGPNEKLFF. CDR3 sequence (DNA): TGTGCCTGGAGTCTCACCCGGGGCCCTAATGAAAAACTGTTTTTT.

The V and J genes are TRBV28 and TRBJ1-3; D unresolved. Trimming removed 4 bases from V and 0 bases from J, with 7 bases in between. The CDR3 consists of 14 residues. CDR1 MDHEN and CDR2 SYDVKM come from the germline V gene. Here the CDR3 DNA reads TGTGCCAGCAGTTCCCCAAACTCTGGAAACACCATATATTTT. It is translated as CASSSPNSGNTIYF.

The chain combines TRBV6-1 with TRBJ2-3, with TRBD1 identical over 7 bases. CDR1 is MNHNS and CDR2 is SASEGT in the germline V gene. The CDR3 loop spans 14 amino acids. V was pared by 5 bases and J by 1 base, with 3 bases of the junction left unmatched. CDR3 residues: CASSRQGGTDTQYF. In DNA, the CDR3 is TGTGCCAGCAGTCGACAGGGTGGCACAGATACGCAGTATTTT.

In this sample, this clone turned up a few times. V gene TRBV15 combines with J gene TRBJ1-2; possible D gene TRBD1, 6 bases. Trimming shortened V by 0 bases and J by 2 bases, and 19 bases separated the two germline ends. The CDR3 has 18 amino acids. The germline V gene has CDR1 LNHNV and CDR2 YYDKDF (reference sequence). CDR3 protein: CATSRERGGTGRNYGYTF. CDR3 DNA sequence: TGTGCCACCAGCAGAGAAAGGGGTGGAACAGGGCGCAACTATGGCTACACCTTC.

CDR3 coding DNA: TGTGCCATCAGGGGGACTTCCAGCTCCTACAATGAGCAGTTCTTC. Protein sequence: CAIRGTSSSYNEQFF. V usage is TRBV10-3 and J usage is TRBJ2-1, with D possibly matching TRBD2 (6 bases). CDR1 and CDR2 from the germline V gene are ENHRY and SYGVKD. The CDR3 totals 15 residues. Trimming took 6 bases from V and 0 from J, leaving 12 bases between them.

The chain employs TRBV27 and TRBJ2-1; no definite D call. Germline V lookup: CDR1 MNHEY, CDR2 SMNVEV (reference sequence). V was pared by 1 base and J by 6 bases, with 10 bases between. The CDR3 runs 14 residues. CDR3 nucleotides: TGTGCCAGCAGTTTATGGCAATCCCGCAATGAGCAGTTCTTC. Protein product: CASSLWQSRNEQFF.

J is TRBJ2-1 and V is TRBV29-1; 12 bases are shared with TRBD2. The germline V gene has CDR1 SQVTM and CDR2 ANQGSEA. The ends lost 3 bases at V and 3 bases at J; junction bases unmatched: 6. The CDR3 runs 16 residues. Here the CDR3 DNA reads TGCAGCGTTGAGTCCCTGACTAGCGGGGGCTACAATGAGCAGTTCTTC. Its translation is CSVESLTSGGYNEQFF.